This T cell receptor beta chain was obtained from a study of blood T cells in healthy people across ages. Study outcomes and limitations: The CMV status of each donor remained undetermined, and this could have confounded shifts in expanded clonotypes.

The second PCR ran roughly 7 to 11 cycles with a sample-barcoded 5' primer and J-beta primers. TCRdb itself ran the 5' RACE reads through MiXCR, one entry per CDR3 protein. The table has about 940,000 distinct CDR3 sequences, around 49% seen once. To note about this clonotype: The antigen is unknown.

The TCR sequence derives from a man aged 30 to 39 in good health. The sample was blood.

The DNA of the CDR3 is TGCAGGACTTCCTTGGTCACTGAAGCTTTCTTT. It encodes CRTSLVTEAFF. This chain connects TRBV20-1 to TRBJ1-1; unclear D gene. The CDR3 is 11 residues long. Germline V gene data show CDR1 as DFQATT and CDR2 as SNEGSKA (reference sequence).